The T cell receptor beta chain under discussion was sequenced for a study of blood T cell repertoires in COVID-19. On the study more broadly: The origin of the acute and convalescent COVID-19 samples was the United States, Italy and Spain. In each case, the material was cDNA or gDNA derived from T cells, B-cell-depleted T cells, or PBMCs.

As processed by the authors: Amplification from reference gene primers served as the basis for estimated nucleated cell counts. The method was immunoSEQ multiplex PCR; TCRdb's version includes in-frame clones alone and lacks a portion of them. That table supplies the V and J calls and clone size; D and trimming were determined from the DNA. The sample records about 68,000 clones, just over 85% being singletons. The CDR3 consists of 11 residues. V was shortened by 6 bases and J by 2 bases, with 4 bases between the two germline ends. Looked up from germline, CDR1 is MDHEN and CDR2 is SYDVKM. Points on this clone: This CDR3 is also generated by other DNA sequences in the sample.

The sequenced sample consisted of peripheral blood. The chain links TRBV28 to TRBJ2-5, with D unresolved. The TCR was taken from a young man with acute or convalescent COVID-19. CDR3 nucleotide sequence: TGTGCCAGCAGCCGGCAAGAGACCCAGTACTTC. It specifies CASSRQETQYF.